This TCR beta chain was sequenced during a study of PD-1 blockade in classical Hodgkin lymphoma (dated by TCRdb to about 2020). Regarding the study in general: The study used CyTOF and TCR beta sequencing to define a peripheral blood immune signature of response to PD-1 blockade in classical Hodgkin lymphoma.

The V end loses 0 bases and the J end loses 4 bases, and a stretch of 15 bases separates them. CDR1 and CDR2, looked up from the germline V gene, are MGHRA and YSYEKL. The CDR3 spans 16 residues, from the cysteine through the phenylalanine. Only the CDR3 portion is preserved as DNA: 48 bases, with reading frame beginning at the first base. As concerns this clone: What this receptor recognizes is not known. No clone much larger than this one lies a single base away; base qualities are absent.

In the paper's terms, the time point label means: newly diagnosed, previously untreated cHL patient sample. A Miltenyi CD4+ T cell isolation kit was used for magnetic negative selection to purify CD4+ T cells from thawed PBMCs. PBMCs from patients with newly diagnosed, previously untreated classical Hodgkin lymphoma were sequenced as a comparison group for the relapsed/refractory trial patients. Peripheral blood was collected in 8 mL Vacutainer Cell Preparation Tubes, from which PBMCs were isolated by centrifugation and then cryopreserved. Purified CD4+ and CD8+ fractions were generated only in cases for which an additional PBMC sample was available. Magnetically labelled cells were depleted on LS columns in a quadroMACS separator, and the flow-through was collected as the purified fraction. Genomic DNA was isolated using the Qiagen DNeasy kit from unsorted PBMCs as well as from negatively selected CD4+ and CD8+ fractions. Amplification of TCR beta CDR3 regions was done by immunoSEQ multiplex PCR with primers that anneal to V and J segments. Amplification bias was minimized using a synthetic immune receptor repertoire, and residual bias was removed computationally after sequencing. The source study handled its data this way. Custom Python scripts were used to quantify repertoire diversity as the Shannon entropy index. Unsorted, CD4+ and CD8+ repertoires were analyzed separately, except for combined analyses in which CD4+ and CD8+ sequences were merged in silico. TCRdb's version of the immuneACCESS table is confined to in-frame rearrangements and falls short of the full clone set. An unresolved V gene accounts for under half of the shortfall where checked; the remainder is of unknown origin. For V, J and clone size, that table is used; D and trimming come from the DNA. A total of 20,000 to 30,000 clones appear in this sample, 91% of them only once. Almost 0.55% of the sample lies in the top ten.

Results the study describes overall, beyond this receptor: Baseline TCR diversity was reported to be lower in newly diagnosed patients than in healthy donors and to be lower still in relapsed/refractory patients. Only a single clinical trial cohort was studied, and what caused the repertoire differences, possibly disease activity or prior therapy, remained undefined.

The rearrangement joined TRBV4-1 to TRBJ1-2; the D gene is unclear. Sequencing was carried out using CD4+ T cells from blood. The source is a human donor with classical Hodgkin lymphoma. The sequence in DNA is TGCGCCAGCAGCCAAGAGCGGGCACGGGGAACCTATGGCTACACCTTC. This codes for CASSQERARGTYGYTF.